The 6 T cell receptor beta chains given below trace back to one sample, sequenced in a study of blood T cell repertoires in COVID-19. Assay used: immunoSEQ multiplex PCR; TCRdb lists only in-frame clones, some missing. The profile shows 200,000 to 250,000 clones, about 90% of them singletons. Sequencing used peripheral blood. The origin of the receptors is a man aged 35-49 years with active or convalescent COVID-19.

The genes are TRBV28 and TRBJ2-7; 10 bases align to TRBD1. Germline V gives CDR1 MDHEN, CDR2 SYDVKM. Trimming removed 6 bases from V and 3 bases from J; junction bases left unmatched: 2. This CDR3 spans 13 amino acids. In nucleotides, the CDR3 is TGTGCCAGCAGGAGGGACAGGGGCTACGAGCAGTACTTC. It is translated as CASRRDRGYEQYF.

DNA for the CDR3: TGTGCCAGCAGGGCGGCTAACTATGGCTACACCTTC. Amino acid sequence: CASRAANYGYTF. The V and J genes are TRBV2 and TRBJ1-2; D remains unclear. CDR1 and CDR2 (germline): SNHLY, FYNNEI. The CDR3 sequence is 12 residues long. The V and J ends lost 6 bases and 0 bases respectively, with 5 bases between them.

The V gene is TRBV6-1, the J gene TRBJ2-7; D is possibly TRBD2 (6 bases). Deletions cut 3 bases from V and 7 bases from J, with 34 bases between. Germline V CDR1 and CDR2: MNHNS, SASEGT. The CDR3 totals 20 residues. CDR3 coding DNA: TGTGCCAGCAGTGATCTCAGACAGAGCAAACCGGGACTGGAGGGTGAGGAGCAGTACTTC. Protein product: CASSDLRQSKPGLEGEEQYF.

The chain couples TRBV13 to TRBJ1-2; TRBD1 matches 7 bases. Unmatched junction bases numbered 21, after V lost 5 bases and J lost 6 bases. The CDR3 runs 18 residues. CDR1 is PRHDT and CDR2 is FYEKMQ in the germline V gene (reference sequence). The CDR3 spells CASSGNQEIRGKADGYTF. In nucleotides, the CDR3 is TGTGCCAGCAGCGGAAATCAGGAAATCAGGGGGAAGGCTGATGGCTACACCTTC.

This clone was counted a few times. The rearrangement links TRBV20-1 to TRBJ1-4; no reliable D call. The CDR3 runs 11 residues. V dropped 4 bases and J dropped 7 bases, with 7 bases sitting between them. Germline CDR1 is DFQATT and CDR2 is SNEGSKA (reference sequence). The chain's CDR3 is CSAIVREKLFF. The CDR3 nucleotides read TGCAGTGCTATCGTTCGTGAAAAACTGTTTTTT.

This clone was seen more than once but under ten times. The chain carries TRBV23-1 and TRBJ1-2; no firm D call. TRBV23-1 is an ORF, with its function uncertain. The CDR3 is 13 residues long. Trimming shortened V by 8 bases and J by 6 bases, and 16 bases separated the two germline ends. The CDR3 sequence: CASSPWAKHGYTF. The CDR3 DNA sequence: TGCGCCAGCTCGCCGTGGGCAAAGCATGGCTACACCTTC.